This T cell receptor (beta chain) was profiled in a study of shared clonotypes between healthy human individuals. Points from the study as a whole: A reduction in generation probabilities was seen for non-shared clonotypes relative to those shared by all four donors.

TCRdb keeps only in-frame clones here, not all; method: immunoSEQ multiplex PCR. The sample holds approximately 100,000 clones, roughly 70% seen once. What CD8 memory combined were CD45RO+ cells and CCR7-negative CD45RA+ TemRA cells. This clone was seen only a few times. Antigen: not known. This TCR came from a woman aged 25 to 39 in good health. The sample was memory CD8+ T cells sorted from blood. Subset meaning: CD45RO+ cells pooled with CCR7-negative TemRA cells.

The CDR3 DNA reads TGTGCCACCAGCACTCGATCAAGGGGGGACGAGCAGTACTTC. Its translation: CATSTRSRGDEQYF. The gene calls are TRBV15 and TRBJ2-7; possibly TRBD1 or TRBD2 for D (6 bases each). V gave up 4 bases and J gave up 5 bases, with 15 bases separating them. CDR3 length: 14 residues. From germline, CDR1 is LNHNV and CDR2 YYDKDF (reference sequence). Variable domain in full (rest from reference TRBV15 and TRBJ2-7): DAMVIQNPRYQVTQFGKPVTLSCSQTLNHNVMYWYQQKSSQAPKLLFHYYDKDFNNEADTPDNFQSRRPNTSFCFLDIRSPGLGDTAMYLCATSTRSRGDEQYFGPGTRLTVT.